This is a list of T cell receptor beta chains from one sample in a study of CD8+ T cells in alopecia areata. Libraries were prepared by immunoSEQ multiplex PCR; TCRdb keeps only in-frame clonotypes and omits some of them. The sample lists 7,000 or so clones, 64% occurring once. The specimen was skin, collected at week 4, from a patient treated with tofacitinib. These receptors were taken from a human donor with alopecia areata. CDR3s include the opening cysteine and the closing phenylalanine or tryptophan. D genes are given only for firm matches. Size is stated for part of the rows, as once, few or many counts, or as a class when the clone is expanded.

v_call	clone_size	d_call	j_call	cdr3_nt	cdr3_aa
TRBV27	.	TRBD2	TRBJ2-2	TGTGCCAGCAGTTTATGGGGACTAGGGGGTGGCAGCGGGGAGCTGTTTTTT	CASSLWGLGGGSGELFF
TRBV5-1	once	TRBD1	TRBJ2-5	TGCGCCAGCAGCTTAAATACCGGGACAGGGGGCTGGGAGACCCAATACTTC	CASSLNTGTGGWETQYF
TRBV28	.	TRBD1	TRBJ1-5	TGTGCCAGCAGACCTGCGGGACAGGGGGGCAATCAGCCCCAGCATTTT	CASRPAGQGGNQPQHF
TRBV6-6	.	.	TRBJ2-7	TGTGCCAGCAGTCGACGGGGCTACGAGCAGTACTTC	CASSRRGYEQYF
TRBV19	.	.	TRBJ2-5	TGTGCCAGTAGTAGTAAGGGGACCCAGTACTTC	CASSSKGTQYF
TRBV4-1	.	TRBD1	TRBJ2-7	TGCGCCAGCAGCCAAGATTGGTCCGGGACAGGGGACGAGCAGTACTTC	CASSQDWSGTGDEQYF
TRBV6-1	.	.	TRBJ2-1	TGTGCCAGCGGGTCCTACAATGAGCAGTTCTTC	CASGSYNEQFF
TRBV13	.	.	TRBJ1-1	TGTGCCAGCAGCCCTAAAGCCAGGGCGAACACTGAAGCTTTCTTT	CASSPKARANTEAFF
TRBV5-6	.	.	TRBJ1-1	TGTGCCAGCAGCACTGGCTGGAGAACTATGAACACTGAAGCTTTCTTT	CASSTGWRTMNTEAFF
TRBV27	few	.	TRBJ1-2	TGTGCCAGCAGCCTAGGACCCTGGCAGGGGTATGGCTACACCTTC	CASSLGPWQGYGYTF
TRBV4-2	.	TRBD2	TRBJ2-3	TGTGCCAGCAGCCAACAACCACACGTTAGCGGGGGGGCCTCAGATACGCAGTATTTT	CASSQQPHVSGGASDTQYF
TRBV7-6	few	TRBD2	TRBJ2-1	TGTGCCAGCAGTCAGAAGCGGGAGGGCCACAATGAGCAGTTCTTC	CASSQKREGHNEQFF
TRBV6-4	medium-sized	TRBD2	TRBJ2-7	TGTGCCAGCAGCACCGGGACTAGCAACGGCGAGCAGTACTTC	CASSTGTSNGEQYF
TRBV14	few	TRBD2	TRBJ2-2	TGTGCCAGCAGCCTTAGAGGACTAGCGGGGGGGCGTCGGACCGGGGAGCTGTTTTTT	CASSLRGLAGGRRTGELFF
TRBV11-1	.	.	TRBJ2-4	TGTGCCAGCAGCCAGAGGAGTAGAAACATTCAGTACTTC	CASSQRSRNIQYF
TRBV9	once	TRBD2	TRBJ2-2	TGTGCCAGCAGCGGCCGACTAGCGAGGGGGGAGCTGTTTTTT	CASSGRLARGELFF
TRBV28	.	.	TRBJ2-7	TGTGCCAGCATAATCACATTCAGCCAAATCCCCTACGAGCAGTACTTC	CASIITFSQIPYEQYF